This TCR beta chain came from a study of blood T cells in healthy people across ages. Study findings and constraints: Using unsorted PBMCs precluded a conclusive naive versus antigen-experienced comparison. Any changes in expanded clonotypes were possibly confounded, as donor CMV status remained unknown.

Turning to this clonotype: Its antigen remains unidentified.

Sample-barcoded 5' priming and a J-beta primer mix drove a second PCR of about 6 to 11 cycles. The authors tagged each cDNA molecule using a template-switch adaptor with 12 random nucleotides. TCRdb re-called the 5' RACE reads with MiXCR, one entry per CDR3 protein. The data contain around 800,000 distinct CDR3 sequences, under 30% of them singletons. Trimming took 1 base from V and 10 from J; bases not matched to a gene: 10. The CDR3 is 14 residues long. The germline V gene has CDR1 SNHLY and CDR2 FYNNEI. The data also belong to a second study, concerning T cells of mothers and their children. Turning to that study: Amplification in the second PCR used the M1S primer, which added sample barcodes and 2-4 random nucleotides.

The chain links TRBV2 to TRBJ2-7; 7 bases agree with TRBD2. This receptor was taken from a boy between 10 and 17 years old in good health. The sequencing sample was made of blood. The CDR3 is CASSEDSGRAGQYF. CDR3 DNA sequence: TGTGCCAGCAGTGAAGATAGCGGGCGGGCCGGTCAGTACTTC. Filled out from reference TRBV2 and TRBJ2-7, the complete variable domain reads EPEVTQTPSHQVTQMGQEVILRCVPISNHLYFYWYRQILGQKVEFLVSFYNNEISEKSEIFDDQFSVERPDGSNFTLKIRSTKLEDSAMYFCASSEDSGRAGQYFGPGTRLTVT.